This T cell receptor (beta chain) was identified in a study of blood T cell repertoires in COVID-19. Overall study: Acute-phase and convalescent COVID-19 samples originated in the United States, Italy and Spain. From T cells, B-cell-depleted T cells, or PBMCs came the material, which was cDNA or gDNA.

As to this clone: A junction end diverges from the germline sequence, so it may reflect a read error.

As processed by the authors: Estimates of nucleated cell counts were drawn from the amplification of reference gene primers. Repertoires were generated with immunoSEQ multiplex PCR, while TCRdb's copy carries only in-frame clones and drops some. V and J calls and clone size are those listed in that table; D and trimming were worked out from the DNA. The sample has around 83,000 clones, about 88% seen once. Germline values: CDR1 SGHAT, CDR2 FQNNGV. The CDR3 totals 15 residues. Sequenced: peripheral blood. This rearrangement joins TRBV11-2 to TRBJ2-3, with D tentatively TRBD2 (6 bases). This sequence originates from a man older than 75 with active or convalescent COVID-19. The CDR3 reads CASSLASASTNTQYF. Written as DNA, the CDR3 is TGTGCCAGCAGCTTAGCTAGCGCGAGCACAAATACGCAGTATTTT.